This T cell receptor (beta chain) stems from a study of blood T cell repertoires in COVID-19. Study context: Sources were T cells, B-cell-depleted T cells, or PBMCs; the material itself was cDNA or gDNA.

V dropped 5 bases and J dropped 2 bases, with 10 bases sitting between them. CDR1 is SGHNT and CDR2 is YYREEE in the germline V gene (reference sequence). The CDR3 totals 13 residues. The protocol was immunoSEQ multiplex PCR, while the TCRdb copy is restricted to in-frame clones and leaves out a portion. The profile shows around 210,000 clones, 65% to 90% of them singletons. The chain recombines TRBV5-4 with TRBJ2-5; no firm D call. Sequencing used peripheral blood. The clonotype originates from a man aged 50 to 60 with COVID-19, enrolled during active disease. CDR3 nucleotides: TGTGCCAGCAGACTCGGTGCTCAAGAGACCCAGTACTTC. Translation gives CASRLGAQETQYF.